Each of the 18 T cell receptor beta chains below was sequenced from the same sample in a study of T-cell memory formation after mild COVID-19. TCRdb re-called the 5' RACE reads with MiXCR, one entry per CDR3 protein. This sample has roughly 350,000 distinct CDR3 sequences; 25% to 30% occur once, and the top ten carry roughly 13%. The sequencing sample was made of PBMCs or a T cell subset sorted from them (not recorded which). These receptor sequences come from an adult woman who had mild COVID-19 (a few samples of this study predate the infection). Cell type and time point are not known.

This clonotype was picked up a small number of times. The rearrangement links TRBV20-1 to TRBJ2-3; D is perhaps TRBD1 (6 bases). The ends were cut back, 0 bases at V and 2 bases at J, with 9 bases in the middle. CDR3 size: 14 residues. Germline-derived CDR1 and CDR2 are DFQATT and SNEGSKA (reference sequence). CDR3 sequence (DNA): TGCAGTGCTAGAGATTTGGGGGCCACAGATACGCAGTATTTT. Protein sequence: CSARDLGATDTQYF.

CDR3 sequence (DNA): TGTGCCACCAGTGATCCTGTACAGGGTTCTTGGGGCTACACCTTC. Its translation: CATSDPVQGSWGYTF. V gene TRBV24-1 combines with J gene TRBJ1-2; tentative D call: TRBD1 (6 bases). The CDR3 consists of 15 residues. Trimming took 3 bases from V and 8 from J, leaving 18 bases between them. From germline, CDR1 is KGHDR and CDR2 SFDVKD.

The chain employs TRBV12-3 or TRBV12-4 and TRBJ1-1; tentatively, D is TRBD1 (6 bases). V was cut by 7 bases and J by 6 bases, with 21 bases left in between. The CDR3 is 15 amino acids. CDR3 in amino acids: CASKKRAEEGAEAFF. CDR3 coding DNA: TGTGCCAGCAAAAAAAGGGCGGAGGAGGGGGCTGAAGCTTTCTTT.

The chain links TRBV5-1 to TRBJ1-1; tentatively, D is TRBD1 (5 bases). CDR3 length: 15 residues. The ends were cut back, 4 bases at V and 4 bases at J, with 17 bases in the middle. Germline CDR1 and CDR2: SGHRS and YFSETQ. The CDR3 here is CASSPGHLGGTEAFF. DNA of the CDR3: TGCGCCAGCAGCCCTGGACACCTGGGGGGCACTGAAGCTTTCTTT.

This clonotype has more than one count but fewer than ten. The gene calls are TRBV20-1 and TRBJ2-1; 13 bases are shared with TRBD2. Germline CDR1 and CDR2: DFQATT and SNEGSKA (reference sequence). J gave up 10 bases and V 0 bases, and 21 bases lay outside the gene matches. This CDR3 comprises 20 residues. CDR3 loop: CSARDPQRLLLAGGPWEQFF. CDR3 bases: TGCAGTGCTAGAGATCCCCAACGACTCTTACTAGCGGGAGGGCCCTGGGAGCAGTTCTTC.

The chain couples TRBV5-1 to TRBJ1-5; 7 bases agree with TRBD1. This CDR3 region has 15 residues. The J segment lost 1 base and the V segment lost 4 bases, leaving 5 bases of the junction unmatched. The germline V gene encodes CDR1 SGHRS and CDR2 YFSETQ. This CDR3 is CASSVGTESNQPQHF. CDR3 in DNA: TGCGCCAGCAGCGTAGGGACAGAAAGCAATCAGCCCCAGCATTTT.

This clonotype was detected a few times. This sequence joins TRBV6-1 and TRBJ1-3, with D perhaps matching TRBD1 (6 bases). The germline V gene encodes CDR1 MNHNS and CDR2 SASEGT. There are 15 residues in the CDR3. Trimming shortened V by 3 bases and J by 4 bases, and 13 bases separated the two germline ends. As DNA, the CDR3 is TGTGCCAGCAGTGAGCTCCGGGACATCGGAAACACCATATATTTT. Translated, it gives CASSELRDIGNTIYF.

This clonotype has a handful of counts. This chain links TRBV11-3 with TRBJ2-7; the D call may be TRBD1 or TRBD2 (7 bases each). Between the trimmed V and J ends, which lost 5 bases and 2 bases, there was a span of 16 bases. CDR3 length: 15 residues. Germline-derived CDR1 and CDR2 are SGHNT and YENEEA. CDR3 sequence reads: CASSPSRGRAYEQYF. The CDR3 DNA sequence: TGTGCCAGCAGCCCCAGCAGGGGGAGGGCCTACGAGCAGTACTTC.

This clonotype was seen a single time. The chain is built from TRBV4-1 and TRBJ2-1; D gene uncertain. The CDR3 extends over 13 amino acids. Germline-derived CDR1 and CDR2 are MGHRA and YSYEKL. V was trimmed by 0 bases and J by 7 bases, leaving 7 bases between them. The CDR3 region is CASSQEAENEQFF. The CDR3 DNA sequence: TGCGCCAGCAGCCAAGAGGCTGAGAATGAGCAGTTCTTC.

This clonotype has a count of ten or more. The gene calls are TRBV12-3 or TRBV12-4 and TRBJ2-1, with 7 bases fitting TRBD2. Losses at the gene ends were 5 bases for V and 7 bases for J; bases not matched to a gene: 17. The CDR3 runs to 17 residues. CDR3 sequence: CASSPTSPSSYNNEQFF. CDR3 bases: TGTGCCAGCAGTCCGACTAGCCCGAGCTCCTACAATAATGAGCAGTTCTTC.

The chain has TRBV7-9 and TRBJ2-7; D gene ambiguous. Deletions cut 4 bases from V and 4 bases from J, with 11 bases between. CDR3 length: 13 amino acids. The germline gives CDR1 SEHNR, CDR2 FQNEAQ (reference sequence). The CDR3 loop is CASSSGRQYEQYF. In DNA, the CDR3 is TGTGCCAGCAGCTCCGGTCGGCAGTACGAGCAGTACTTC. The full variable domain, its missing parts supplied by reference TRBV7-9 and TRBJ2-7, is DTGVSQNPRHKITKRGQNVTFRCDPISEHNRLYWYRQTLGQGPEFLTYFQNEAQLEKSRLLSDRFSAERPKGSFSTLEIQRTEQGDSAMYLCASSSGRQYEQYFGPGTRLTVT.

This clonotype was seen a single time. V usage is TRBV7-9 and J usage is TRBJ2-5, with a weak D call TRBD1 (5 bases). V was pared by 1 base and J by 1 base, with 7 bases between. Germline loops: CDR1 SEHNR, CDR2 FQNEAQ (reference sequence). The CDR3 has 14 amino acids. CDR3: CASSLGQFQETQYF. CDR3 bases: TGTGCCAGCAGCTTAGGACAGTTCCAAGAGACCCAGTACTTC.

The table lists this clonotype with a few counts. The V gene is TRBV21-1, the J gene TRBJ1-1; no check of the table's D call, TRBD1, against the DNA was made. TRBV21-1 is given as a pseudogene. This CDR3 has 17 residues. CDR3 nucleotides: TGTGCCAGCAGCCATACAGGGGGCTGGGTTTGGGACACTGAAGCTTTCTTT. This translates into CASSHTGGWVWDTEAFF.

This clonotype was counted a few times. V gene TRBV6-5 combines with J gene TRBJ1-4; 9 positions match TRBD1. Germline assignment: CDR1 MNHEY and CDR2 SVGAGI. The junction had 1 base not matched to a gene; V was cut back by 5 bases and J by 0 bases. The CDR3 runs to 15 residues. The CDR3 nucleotides read TGTGCCAGCAGTGGACAGGGGACAACTAATGAAAAACTGTTTTTT. Residues: CASSGQGTTNEKLFF.

This clonotype has more than one count but fewer than ten. The chain joins TRBV5-1 to TRBJ2-5; TRBD1 might be the D (6 bases). Looked up from germline, CDR1 is SGHRS and CDR2 is YFSETQ. The length of the CDR3 is 15 residues. The V end was cut by 4 bases, the J end by 5 bases, with 18 bases between. The CDR3 spells CASSTGQSNKETQYF. The CDR3 DNA is TGCGCCAGCAGCACGGGACAATCGAACAAGGAGACCCAGTACTTC.

This clonotype has just a few counts. The chain has TRBV5-5 and TRBJ2-2; 8 bases are shared with TRBD1. This CDR3 comprises 13 residues. V lost 7 bases and J lost 4; bases outside the gene matches: 3. Per the germline V gene, CDR1 is SGHKS and CDR2 is YYEKEE (reference sequence). The CDR3 protein is CASRTGPTGELFF. DNA for the CDR3: TGTGCCAGCCGGACAGGGCCCACCGGGGAGCTGTTTTTT.

The rearrangement joins TRBV10-2 to TRBJ1-1, with TRBD1 as a possible D gene (5 bases). The CDR3 is made up of 16 amino acids. V lost 2 bases, J lost 4 bases, and 17 bases lay in between. CDR1 and CDR2 from the germline V gene are WSHSY and SAAADI. The DNA for the CDR3 is TGCGCCAGCAGTGAGACGGCGAATAGGGGTAGCACTGAAGCTTTCTTT. Amino acid sequence: CASSETANRGSTEAFF.

This clonotype showed up just a few times. The chain couples TRBV30 to TRBJ2-7; no firm D call. The length of the CDR3 is 11 residues. Trimming took off 3 bases at V and 3 bases at J, with 6 bases between the two ends. Germline values: CDR1 GTSNPN, CDR2 SVGIG (reference sequence). Written as DNA, the CDR3 is TGTGCCTGGAGAAGGGTCTACGAGCAGTACTTC. It translates to CAWRRVYEQYF.